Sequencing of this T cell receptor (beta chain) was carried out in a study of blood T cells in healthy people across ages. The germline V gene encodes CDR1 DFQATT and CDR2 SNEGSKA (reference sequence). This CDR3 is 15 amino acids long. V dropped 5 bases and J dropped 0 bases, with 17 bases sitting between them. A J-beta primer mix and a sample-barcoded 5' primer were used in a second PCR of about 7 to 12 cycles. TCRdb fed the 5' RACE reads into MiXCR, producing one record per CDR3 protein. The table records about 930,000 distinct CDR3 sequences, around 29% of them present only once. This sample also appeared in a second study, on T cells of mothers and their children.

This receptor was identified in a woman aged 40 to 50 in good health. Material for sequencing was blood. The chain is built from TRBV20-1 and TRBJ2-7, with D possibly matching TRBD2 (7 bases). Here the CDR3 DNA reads TGCAGTGCTTTAAAGAGGGGGGGGCCCTCCTACGAGCAGTACTTC. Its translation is CSALKRGGPSYEQYF.